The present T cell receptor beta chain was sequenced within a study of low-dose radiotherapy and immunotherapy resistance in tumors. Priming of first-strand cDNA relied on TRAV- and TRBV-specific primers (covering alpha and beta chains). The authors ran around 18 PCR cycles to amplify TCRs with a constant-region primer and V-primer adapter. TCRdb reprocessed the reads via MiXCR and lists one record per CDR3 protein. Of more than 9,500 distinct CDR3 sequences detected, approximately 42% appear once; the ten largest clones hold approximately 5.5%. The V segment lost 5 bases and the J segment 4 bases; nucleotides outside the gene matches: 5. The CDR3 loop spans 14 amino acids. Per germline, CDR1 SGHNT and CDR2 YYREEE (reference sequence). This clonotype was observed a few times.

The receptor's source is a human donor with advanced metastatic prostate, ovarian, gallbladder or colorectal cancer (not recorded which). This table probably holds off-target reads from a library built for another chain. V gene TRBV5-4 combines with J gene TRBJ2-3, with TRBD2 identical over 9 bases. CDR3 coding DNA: TGTGCCAGCAGTTGGCGGGGGGGCTCAGATACGCAGTATTTT. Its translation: CASSWRGGSDTQYF.